This TCR beta chain emerged from a study of shared clonotypes between healthy human individuals. The V end was cut by 4 bases, the J end by 4 bases, with 16 bases between. This CDR3 region has 15 residues. Germline loops: CDR1 MNHNS, CDR2 SASEGT. Here immunoSEQ multiplex PCR was the method, and the copy in TCRdb shows in-frame clones only, minus some. The data show about 600,000 clones, about 97% seen once. This clonotype was obtained from a woman aged 25 to 45 in good health. The chain links TRBV6-1 to TRBJ2-5; D may correspond to TRBD1 or TRBD2 (5 bases each). Sequences were obtained from naive CD4+ T cells sorted from blood. Sample subset: CD45RA+ positively selected. The CDR3 sequence: CASSVRGLVGETQYF. The CDR3 nucleotides are TGTGCCAGCAGTGTGAGGGGTTTAGTCGGAGAGACCCAGTACTTC.